These T cell receptor beta chains were read from a single sample in a study of shared clonotypes between healthy human individuals. TCRdb keeps only in-frame clones here, not all; method: immunoSEQ multiplex PCR. The profile covers hundreds of thousands of clones, with around 67% appearing a single time and 1.5% to 2% taken by the ten largest. Sequenced material: memory CD4+ T cells sorted from blood. The receptor source for this set is a woman between 25 and 40 years old in good health. CDR3s leave out the opening cysteine and the closing phenylalanine or tryptophan. Clone size is given for some rows only: seen once, a few or many times, or a class if the clone is expanded.

TRBV29-1,NA,TRBJ1-1,SVPGQGFLNTEAF
TRBV7-2,NA,TRBJ2-7,ASTTTLTSVRPYEQY
TRBV18,NA,TRBJ2-5,ASSPRLAGGETQY
TRBV5-4,NA,TRBJ1-5,ASSLDPSSNQPQH
TRBV28,NA,TRBJ2-7,ASSFQSPNYEQY
TRBV6-5,NA,TRBJ1-2,ASSYSNRGIYYGYT
TRBV28,NA,TRBJ2-7,ASSSPGRSFWEQY
TRBV11-2,NA,TRBJ2-1,ASSLVVQRTYNEQF
TRBV9,NA,TRBJ1-4,ASSVGAGSDEKLF
TRBV6-4,NA,TRBJ1-3,ASSRVSGAAGNTIY
TRBV28,many,TRBJ2-7,ASSLPTSGRNSYEQY
TRBV30,NA,TRBJ2-7,AWSHTGGAYEQY
TRBV7-9,NA,TRBJ2-2,ASRPNTRDRGKGELF
TRBV29-1,few,TRBJ2-1,SVEDWSGSKDEQF
TRBV7-8,NA,TRBJ1-5,ASSPWTGNSNQPQH
TRBV5-6,NA,TRBJ1-2,ASSLAGTGINYGYT
TRBV28,NA,TRBJ2-1,ASSPWGSGSQNEQF
TRBV7-6,few,TRBJ2-7,ASSLGRTEQY
TRBV19,NA,TRBJ1-5,ASSPGQFNQPQH
TRBV10-3,once,TRBJ2-1,AISAEGAYNEQF
TRBV7-2,once,TRBJ2-5,ASSLDYSNKETQY
TRBV2,NA,TRBJ2-2,ASSEARGGTGELF
TRBV11-2,NA,TRBJ2-7,ASSPYIKDYEQY
TRBV30,NA,TRBJ2-1,AWVRETKQF
TRBV28,once,TRBJ1-1,ASSATGSAF
TRBV25-1,once,TRBJ2-1,ASSERGSHNEQF
TRBV11-3,NA,TRBJ2-7,ASSSPGRTRRIDEQY
TRBV28,NA,TRBJ1-4,ASSPPGGLNEKLF
TRBV7-6,NA,TRBJ2-7,ASSLAELAAYEQY
TRBV19,once,TRBJ2-1,ASSIKGVPYNEQF
TRBV27,NA,TRBJ2-7,ASSAPGQGVYEQY
TRBV19,NA,TRBJ1-1,ASRDRYTEAF
TRBV4-2,NA,TRBJ2-7,ASSQGGAGASGSHEQY
TRBV9,NA,TRBJ2-1,ASSGALASNEQF
TRBV6-1,few,TRBJ2-7,ASSPSGRFEQY
TRBV5-1,few,TRBJ1-5,ASSFGDRDGQPQH
TRBV28,NA,TRBJ2-1,ASSFGGRAFGEQF
TRBV30,NA,TRBJ2-3,AWGPGLADTDTQY
TRBV28,many,TRBJ1-4,ASSFPGQGRLF
TRBV19,few,TRBJ1-2,ASSSPGLPKDYGYT
TRBV28,NA,TRBJ1-5,ASRGSSNQPQH
TRBV4-2,NA,TRBJ2-1,ASSLAGGEQF
TRBV6-5,few,TRBJ1-1,ASIGGKLTEAF
TRBV6-5,NA,TRBJ1-1,ASTQTGVNTEAF
TRBV5-1,NA,TRBJ2-7,ASSGRTASYEQY
TRBV19,few,TRBJ1-5,ASTENSNQPQH
TRBV29-1,NA,TRBJ2-7,SASEAYEQY
TRBV10-2,NA,TRBJ2-1,ASRTRGTVNEQF
TRBV30,NA,TRBJ2-5,AWSVAASGGQETQY
TRBV10-2,few,TRBJ2-2,ASSETWAKGYTGELF
TRBV11-3,few,TRBJ2-3,ASSLGLGSTDTQY
TRBV2,NA,TRBJ2-6,ASSGGLAGGSGANVLT
TRBV5-8,NA,TRBJ1-1,ASSLVQDHTEAF
TRBV28,NA,TRBJ1-5,ASTPTRNQPQH
TRBV28,NA,NA,ASRGQGDFLGEQY